The 19 T cell receptor beta chains below come from one sample, sequenced in a study of blood T cells in healthy people across ages. PCR was performed a second time for roughly 7 to 11 cycles using a sample-barcoded 5' primer and a J-beta primer mix. TCRdb recomputed calls from the 5' RACE reads with MiXCR, one row per CDR3 protein. Among about 1.8 million distinct CDR3 sequences listed, around half were seen once. The sample consisted of blood. Source of these receptors: a woman in her thirties or forties in good health.

This chain uses TRBV13 with TRBJ1-2; TRBD1 is a possible D gene (6 bases). Trimming left V 5 bases short and J 8 bases short, with 18 bases between. The CDR3 has 14 amino acids. CDR1 and CDR2 from the germline V gene are PRHDT and FYEKMQ (reference sequence). The CDR3 DNA reads as TGTGCCAGCAGCACGCAACAGGGATGGCACGGCTACACCTTC. Protein sequence: CASSTQQGWHGYTF.

This clonotype appeared a few times. The rearrangement joins TRBV5-1 to TRBJ2-5, with D perhaps TRBD1 (5 bases). CDR1 and CDR2 from the germline V gene are SGHRS and YFSETQ. CDR3 length: 18 amino acids. The V and J ends lost 0 bases and 0 bases respectively, with 18 bases between them. This chain's CDR3 is CASSLDTGTRRDQETQYF. The CDR3 nucleotides are TGCGCCAGCAGCTTGGATACAGGCACTCGTCGAGACCAAGAGACCCAGTACTTC. Full variable domain (missing parts from reference TRBV5-1 and TRBJ2-5): KAGVTQTPRYLIKTRGQQVTLSCSPISGHRSVSWYQQTPGQGLQFLFEYFSETQRNKGNFPGRFSGRQFSNSRSEMNVSTLELGDSALYLCASSLDTGTRRDQETQYFGPGTRLLVL.

With regard to this clonotype: Its ends do not fully match the called genes, so a read error is possible. This chain joins TRBV6-2 or TRBV6-3 and TRBJ2-5, with a weak D call TRBD2 (5 bases). This CDR3 has 14 residues. Germline V gene lookup returns CDR1 MNHEY and CDR2 SVGEGT. This CDR3 is CASSFRGVKKTQYF. DNA for the CDR3: TGTGCCAGCAGTTTTCGGGGAGTTAAAAAGACTCAGTACTTC.

The chain combines TRBV7-2 with TRBJ2-7; TRBD1 agrees at 7 bases. The closer fit of TRBJ2-5 to the DNA end suggests the J call may be wrong. The V gene's germline CDR1 is SGHTA and CDR2 FQGNSA. The CDR3 is 15 residues long. The CDR3 here is CASSPIDRVGETQYF. The CDR3, as DNA: TGTGCCAGCAGCCCGATTGACAGGGTCGGGGAGACCCAGTACTTC.

V and J are TRBV27 and TRBJ2-1, with TRBD1 matching 9 bases. Per the germline V gene, CDR1 is MNHEY and CDR2 is SMNVEV (reference sequence). The V and J ends lost 1 base and 4 bases, in that order; junction bases with no gene match: 5. This CDR3 has 16 amino acids. In nucleotides, the CDR3 is TGTGCCAGCAGTTTATACCGGACAGGGGAGTACAATGAGCAGTTCTTC. Its protein product is CASSLYRTGEYNEQFF.

The DNA of the CDR3 is TGTGCCAGCAGCCAAAGTCTAGGGGCCGGCTACACCTTC. Its protein product is CASSQSLGAGYTF. The chain is built from TRBV7-2 and TRBJ1-2; D is perhaps TRBD1 (5 bases). The germline V gene encodes CDR1 SGHTA and CDR2 FQGNSA. There are 13 residues in the CDR3. Trimming left V 5 bases short and J 8 bases short, with 15 bases between.

The rearrangement joins TRBV12-3 or TRBV12-4 to TRBJ2-1; D gene ambiguous. V was shortened by 3 bases and J by 5 bases, with 20 bases between the two germline ends. This CDR3 is built from 17 residues. DNA of the CDR3: TGTGCCAGCAGTTTTGACCCTCTTTCGCTCCGGGACAATGAGCAGTTCTTC. It codes for CASSFDPLSLRDNEQFF.

Notes on this clonotype: The junction shows a germline mismatch at one end, possibly a read error. The chain has TRBV20-1 and TRBJ2-7; either TRBD1 or TRBD2 may supply D (5 bases each). The DNA end is more similar to TRBJ2-1, so the J call may be wrong. The CDR3 covers 13 residues. Germline V gives CDR1 DFQATT, CDR2 SNEGSKA (reference sequence). As DNA, the CDR3 is TGTAGTGCTAGAGATATGGGACCCGAGACCCAGTTCTTC. Protein product: CSARDMGPETQFF.

A word on this clonotype: The junction differs from germline at one of its ends, possibly a read error. This chain joins TRBV7-7 and TRBJ2-3; the match to TRBD1 covers 7 bases. The germline V gene encodes CDR1 SSHAT and CDR2 FNYEAQ (reference sequence). The CDR3 sequence is 14 residues long. The CDR3, as DNA: TGTGCTAGCAGTTCTCATACAGGGGTTGGGACGCAGTATTTT. Its protein is CASSSHTGVGTQYF. The full variable domain, completed using reference TRBV7-7 and TRBJ2-3, is GAGVSQSPRYKVTKRGQDVTLRCDPISSHATLYWYQQALGQGPEFLTYFNYEAQPDKSGLPSDRFSAERPEGSISTLTIQRTEQRDSAMYRCASSSHTGVGTQYFGPGTRLTVL.

This clonotype has more than one count but fewer than ten. The chain carries TRBV5-1 and TRBJ1-2; D unclear. Germline values: CDR1 SGHRS, CDR2 YFSETQ. V was cut by 0 bases and J by 4 bases, with 16 bases left in between. The CDR3 contains 16 residues. CDR3 nucleotides: TGCGCCAGCAGCTTGGACAGATACAGCGCTAGCTATGGCTACACCTTC. This translates into CASSLDRYSASYGYTF.

The rearrangement uses TRBV2 and TRBJ2-7; D uncertain. The V gene lost 0 bases and the J gene lost 0 bases, with 9 bases spanning the gap. The germline CDR1 and CDR2 sequences are SNHLY and FYNNEI. This CDR3 spans 15 amino acids. DNA of the CDR3: TGTGCCAGCAGTGAAGCGAGAGGTTTCTCCTACGAGCAGTACTTC. It yields the protein CASSEARGFSYEQYF. Filled out from reference TRBV2 and TRBJ2-7, the complete variable domain reads EPEVTQTPSHQVTQMGQEVILRCVPISNHLYFYWYRQILGQKVEFLVSFYNNEISEKSEIFDDQFSVERPDGSNFTLKIRSTKLEDSAMYFCASSEARGFSYEQYFGPGTRLTVT.

V is TRBV6-2 or TRBV6-3 and J is TRBJ1-2, with D possibly being TRBD1 (5 bases). The CDR3 consists of 19 residues. Trimming pared 2 bases from V and 4 bases from J, leaving 26 bases between. Germline-derived CDR1 and CDR2 are MNHEY and SVGEGT. The CDR3 region is CASSYVGGAAGPPSYGYTF. The CDR3 DNA reads TGTGCCAGCAGTTACGTCGGCGGGGCTGCTGGGCCCCCCAGCTATGGCTACACCTTC.

This clonotype was counted a few times. The gene calls are TRBV6-6 and TRBJ2-1, with 10 bases fitting TRBD2. Losses at the gene ends were 5 bases for V and 3 bases for J; bases not matched to a gene: 4. Germline assignment: CDR1 MNHNY and CDR2 SVGAGI (reference sequence). The CDR3 extends over 15 amino acids. CDR3 amino acids: CASSTGTSDYNEQFF. The CDR3 DNA reads as TGTGCCAGCAGTACCGGGACTAGCGACTACAATGAGCAGTTCTTC.

CDR3 region: CASSSGLALGETQYF. The DNA of the CDR3 is TGTGCCAGCAGCTCGGGACTAGCGCTGGGGGAGACCCAGTACTTC. This chain links TRBV3-1 with TRBJ2-5, with 10 nucleotides matching TRBD2. V was clipped by 5 bases and J by 5 bases; unmatched bases: 8. Germline V lookup: CDR1 LGHDT, CDR2 YNNKEL (reference sequence). The CDR3 contains 15 residues.

This clonotype was counted once. The chain carries TRBV7-9 and TRBJ2-3; 7 bases are a match to TRBD2. The CDR3 consists of 16 residues. The V segment lost 5 bases and the J segment 4 bases; nucleotides outside the gene matches: 12. Germline loops: CDR1 SEHNR, CDR2 FQNEAQ (reference sequence). CDR3 sequence: CASSQPSGGAPDTQYF. CDR3 nucleotide sequence: TGTGCCAGCAGCCAGCCTAGCGGTGGGGCCCCAGATACGCAGTATTTT.

CDR3 amino acids: CASSLGTVTPSGANVLTF. CDR3 DNA: TGTGCCAGCAGCCTCGGGACAGTTACCCCCTCTGGGGCCAACGTCCTGACTTTC. The chain combines TRBV5-8 with TRBJ2-6, with 7 positions matching TRBD1. With V trimmed by 4 bases and J by 0 bases, 10 bases remained unmatched. Germline V CDR1 and CDR2: SGHTS, YDEGEE. This CDR3 contains 18 residues.

The V call is TRBV4-3, the J call TRBJ2-1; 9 bases are a match to TRBD1. Germline CDR1 LGHNA, CDR2 YSLEER. CDR3 length equals 15 residues. Trimming at V came to 4 bases and at J to 8 bases, leaving 9 bases not matched to a gene. The chain's CDR3 is CASSREDRGTYEQFF. The CDR3 bases are TGCGCCAGCAGCCGAGAGGACAGGGGAACATATGAGCAGTTCTTC.

The chain recombines TRBV24-1 with TRBJ2-6; the D gene is possibly TRBD1 (6 bases). This CDR3 is 19 amino acids long. Trimming removed 1 base from V and 0 bases from J, with 15 bases in between. CDR1 and CDR2 from the germline V gene are KGHDR and SFDVKD. This chain's CDR3 is CATSDFRLDSLSGANVLTF. CDR3 sequence (DNA): TGTGCCACCAGTGATTTCCGGTTGGACAGTCTCTCTGGGGCCAACGTCCTGACTTTC.

The CDR3, as DNA: TGTGCCAGCAGCTTAGGACGGGCCAGTAGGATGGGGGCCAACGTCCTGACTTTC. Encoded protein: CASSLGRASRMGANVLTF. The rearrangement uses TRBV7-2 and TRBJ2-6; no definite D call. The CDR3 sequence is 18 residues long. Germline V gives CDR1 SGHTA, CDR2 FQGNSA. The germline V and J ends were trimmed by 1 base and 4 bases, with 17 bases remaining between them.